This T cell receptor (beta chain) was sequenced in a study of shared clonotypes between healthy human individuals. Study-wide results and limits: Sharing of clonotypes among donors was expected to vary with sequencing depth. Rarefaction curves obtained for sorted subsets showed sequencing incomplete despite large depth.

Running of the assay took place at deep level. As processed by the authors: ImmunoSEQ output lacked quality scores and full-length reads, limiting matched filtering. TCRdb's copy holds only in-frame clones and misses some; the assay was immunoSEQ multiplex PCR. The V and J calls and the clone size are those of that table, but D and trimming were determined from the DNA. The sample lists over a million clones, around 97% occurring once. Regarding this clone: Its antigen is unknown.

Germline CDR1 is LNHNV and CDR2 is YYDKDF (reference sequence). The ends were cut back, 0 bases at V and 0 bases at J, with 12 bases in the middle. The CDR3 is 18 residues long. What was sequenced was naive CD4+ T cells sorted from blood. Described subset: CD45RA+ positively selected. This TCR was sampled from a man younger than 45 in good health. The chain recombines TRBV15 with TRBJ2-6; D gene uncertain. This CDR3 is CATSRDRRGLSGANVLTF. As DNA, the CDR3 is TGTGCCACCAGCAGAGATCGACGTGGCCTCTCTGGGGCCAACGTCCTGACTTTC.